Reported below is one TCR beta chain. What it binds is not known. The entry originates in a study of identical twins. General study results and limits: Twins' excess sharing was less marked for out-of-frame beta sequences. High-abundance cord blood beta clonotypes had fewer insertions; memory repertoires showed none.

V lost 5 bases, J lost 8 bases, and 10 bases lay in between. The germline V gene has CDR1 LGHDT and CDR2 YNNKEL (reference sequence). The CDR3 is 12 residues long. Unique molecular identifiers were in the cDNA, with template-switch universal primer binding. TCRdb re-called the 5' RACE reads through MiXCR, storing one row per CDR3 protein. The data show over 550,000 distinct CDR3 sequences, with under 8.5% seen just once and over 1.5% held by the top ten. A further study also used this sample, focusing on yellow fever vaccine responses in identical twins. That investigation notes: A vaccine T cell response that seemed partly convergent and partly personalized was reported in twins.

The chain has TRBV3-1 and TRBJ2-1; D perhaps matches TRBD2 (6 bases). This sequence originates from a woman in her late teens or twenties in good health. The sequenced sample consisted of PBMCs. In nucleotides, the CDR3 is TGTGCCAGCAGCAGACTAGTGGATGAGCAGTTCTTC. This codes for CASSRLVDEQFF.